Reported below is one TCR beta chain. What it binds is not known. These data are taken from a study of cytomegalovirus exposure and HLA in healthy donors. Study information: For the approximately 420 genotyped donors, more than 65% fell within the Caucasian-associated ancestry cluster. Study-wide results and limits: It was fewer than 200 TCR beta chains that were listed as cytomegalovirus-associated. In a later analysis, HLA-associated beta chains showed higher expansion and lower generation probabilities than comparable chains.

As for the donors, each was a healthy bone marrow donor. The CDR3 is made up of 15 amino acids. Germline V CDR1 and CDR2: LNHDA, SQIVND (reference sequence). V was cut by 4 bases and J by 8 bases, with 20 bases left in between. It was with 60 Vbeta and 13 Jbeta primers that the PCR ran. Here immunoSEQ multiplex PCR was the method, and the copy in TCRdb shows in-frame clones only, minus some. Among fewer than 150,000 clones listed, approximately 76% were seen once. The sequence came from a man aged 50-59 years in good health and CMV-seropositive. Material: PBMCs. V is TRBV19 and J is TRBJ1-1, with D tentatively TRBD1 (5 bases). The CDR3 here is CASSTFFEREGEAFF. CDR3 in DNA: TGTGCCAGTAGTACCTTTTTCGAGCGGGAGGGGGAAGCTTTCTTT.